These 7 T cell receptor beta chains were sequenced from one sample in a study of Ad26.COV2.S vaccination and SARS-CoV-2 variants. Sequencing was performed with immunoSEQ multiplex PCR; in TCRdb, only in-frame clones are kept and a portion is missing. The profile shows roughly 460,000 clones, nearly 90% of them singletons. Described treatment: some 20 received Ad26.COV2.S at low or high dose, single or two shots; several received placebo; per-sample allocation not given. The investigators took samples on day 63 after the first vaccine or placebo injection. The sequencing here drew on peripheral blood, taken in a trial of Ad26.COV2.S vaccine versus placebo. These receptors all stem from a person between 18 and 65 years old who received the Ad26.COV2.S COVID-19 vaccine or a placebo.

The CDR3 nucleotides read TGTGCCAGCAGTCCCCGAGGCCTAGGGAATCCTAGCACAGATACGCAGTATTTT. Translating gives CASSPRGLGNPSTDTQYF. V is TRBV28 and J is TRBJ2-3; D is unresolved. The CDR3 has 18 residues. V lost 5 bases to trimming and J lost 0 bases, with 21 bases between them. The germline gives CDR1 MDHEN, CDR2 SYDVKM. The whole variable domain, remainder taken from reference TRBV28 and TRBJ2-3, is DVKVTQSSRYLVKRTGEKVFLECVQDMDHENMFWYRQDPGLGLRLIYFSYDVKMKEKGDIPEGYSVSREKKERFSLILESASTNQTSMYLCASSPRGLGNPSTDTQYFGPGTRLTVL.

The chain recombines TRBV7-9 with TRBJ1-1; D remains ambiguous. The CDR3 has 13 residues. Germline lookup yields CDR1 SEHNR and CDR2 FQNEAQ (reference sequence). The V end was cut by 11 bases, the J end by 2 bases, with 15 bases between. CDR3 in DNA: TGTGCCGGAGCTACGGACGGTAACACTGAAGCTTTCTTT. Its protein product is CAGATDGNTEAFF.

V and J are TRBV7-9 and TRBJ2-1, with 13 bases that match TRBD2. This CDR3 contains 17 residues. The germline V gene encodes CDR1 SEHNR and CDR2 FQNEAQ (reference sequence). Unmatched junction bases numbered 9, after V lost 1 base and J lost 9 bases. This chain's CDR3 is CASSLEGLAGLEGEQFF. The CDR3 coding sequence is TGTGCCAGCAGCTTAGAGGGACTAGCGGGGTTGGAGGGTGAGCAGTTCTTC.

A single count supports this clone. J is TRBJ2-2 and V is TRBV6-5; TRBD1 matches at 9 bases. The CDR3 spans 15 residues. V lost 5 bases to trimming and J lost 4 bases; unmatched junction nucleotides: 5. The germline V gene encodes CDR1 MNHEY and CDR2 SVGAGI. The CDR3 bases are TGTGCCAGCAGTCGGGACAGGGATTCCACCGGGGAGCTGTTTTTT. This sequence encodes CASSRDRDSTGELFF.

The chain employs TRBV6-5 and TRBJ1-1; the D gene is possibly TRBD1 (5 bases). Germline V gene data show CDR1 as MNHEY and CDR2 as SVGAGI. The CDR3 is 15 residues long. V was cut by 2 bases and J by 4 bases, with 14 bases left in between. Written as DNA, the CDR3 is TGTGCCAGCAGTTACGAGGCGGGGGTGTCCACTGAAGCTTTCTTT. Encoded protein: CASSYEAGVSTEAFF.

The genes are TRBV27 and TRBJ2-5; TRBD2 is a possible D gene (5 bases). V was pared by 4 bases and J by 3 bases, with 9 bases between. CDR3 length equals 13 residues. From germline, CDR1 is MNHEY and CDR2 SMNVEV (reference sequence). The CDR3 sequence: CASSSAREETQYF. The CDR3 nucleotides read TGTGCCAGCAGTTCCGCGCGGGAAGAGACCCAGTACTTC.

The chain couples TRBV10-2 to TRBJ1-1; no clear D. Germline CDR1 WSHSY, CDR2 SAAADI. Trimming removed 0 bases from V and 3 bases from J, with 5 bases in between. The CDR3 is 13 residues long. The CDR3 here is CASSESKYTEAFF. The CDR3, as DNA: TGCGCCAGCAGTGAGTCGAAGTACACTGAAGCTTTCTTT.